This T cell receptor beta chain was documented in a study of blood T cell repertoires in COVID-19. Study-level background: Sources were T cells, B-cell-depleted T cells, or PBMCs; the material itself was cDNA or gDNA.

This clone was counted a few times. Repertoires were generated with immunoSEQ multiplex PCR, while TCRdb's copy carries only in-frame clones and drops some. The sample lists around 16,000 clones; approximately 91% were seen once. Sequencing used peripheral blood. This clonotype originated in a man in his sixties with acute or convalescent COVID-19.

CDR3 loop: CASSHLGGATLYEQYF. The CDR3 coding sequence is TGTGCCAGCAGCCATCTGGGGGGGGCGACCCTCTACGAGCAGTACTTC. This sequence joins TRBV3-1 (or the pseudogene TRBV3-2) and TRBJ2-7; a possible D gene is TRBD2 (7 bases). The CDR3 consists of 16 residues. The V end was cut by 3 bases, the J end by 3 bases, with 18 bases between. CDR1 LGHDT and CDR2 YNNKEL come from the germline V gene (reference sequence).